This entry is about one TCR beta chain. Its antigen is not known. No DNA is given; TCRdb re-called the 5' RACE reads and lists each CDR3 protein once. This table holds about 150,000 distinct CDR3 sequences. Germline CDR1 is DFQATT and CDR2 is SNEGSKA (reference sequence). CDR3 size: 11 residues. This record belongs to a study of T cells expressing NK-cell markers. For the study at large: Repertoire data for TCR beta were derived from sorted T cells (CD3+CD56+NKG2C+, CD3+CD56+NKG2C- and CD3+CD56-NKG2C+). The eight sequenced donors comprised seven who were HCMV-seropositive and one who was seronegative. Overall study findings and caveats: Dominant NKG2C+ clonotypes made up about 1.0-7.5% of CD8+ T cells in several donors. No clear determination of HCMV specificity was made for expanded NKG2C+ T cell clones.

The clonotype comes from a woman aged 45-65 years in good health. Sequencing was performed on blood T cells: a sorted CD56 or NKG2C T cell subset, CD4+ or CD8+ T cells, or bulk PBMC T cells (not recorded which). The chain couples TRBV20-1 to TRBJ2-1; with no DNA, the TCRdb D assignment of TRBD2 cannot be verified. The chain's CDR3 is CSARRDNEQFF.